The clone carrying this T cell receptor (beta chain) was found once. The antigen remains unidentified. The libraries were made with immunoSEQ version 4 in survey mode. Assay: immunoSEQ multiplex PCR; the TCRdb copy retains only in-frame clones and omits some. The sample holds under 50,000 clones; about 90% are singletons and the top ten take about 3%. Nonspecific anti-CD3/anti-CD28 bead stimulation represents the broad CD4+ T cell repertoire. Sorting selected CD4+ T cells upregulating both CD40 ligand and CD69. Donors were HIV-1-infected adults who began suppressive ART during chronic infection. Donors had CD4+ T cell counts above 400 cells/uL and were CMV-seropositive. CD8+ T cells were removed from PBMCs prior to stimulation. The data stem from a study of persistence of HIV-infected CD4 T cells. Overall study findings and caveats: CMV- and Gag-responding cells had lower TCRbeta richness than CD3/CD28-responding cells.

The CDR3 has 11 residues. Per germline, CDR1 SGHTA and CDR2 FQGNSA. The V end was cut by 4 bases, the J end by 6 bases, with 7 bases between. The receptor's source is an adult woman with HIV who was CMV-seropositive. The sample was CD4+ T cells sorted from PBMCs after roughly 18-hour stimulation, taken from a patient who received antiretroviral therapy. The chain couples TRBV7-2 to TRBJ2-7, with no clear D. This chain's CDR3 is CASSSLLEQYF. The CDR3 DNA reads TGTGCCAGCAGCTCCCTTCTCGAGCAGTACTTC. Complete variable domain (other parts from reference TRBV7-2 and TRBJ2-7): GAGVSQSPSNKVTEKGKDVELRCDPISGHTALYWYRQSLGQGLEFLIYFQGNSAPDKSGLPSDRFSAERTGGSVSTLTIQRTQQEDSAVYLCASSSLLEQYFGPGTRLTVT.